The rows below give T cell receptor beta chains drawn from one sample of a study of cytomegalovirus exposure and HLA in healthy donors. TCRdb's table, derived via immunoSEQ multiplex PCR, lists solely in-frame clones and lacks some. There are about 160,000 clones in the sample; around four fifths occur only once, and about 1.3% lies in the top ten. Sequencing input: PBMCs. The receptors come from a young man in good health and CMV-seronegative. CDR3s include the opening cysteine and the closing phenylalanine or tryptophan. A D gene is named only where the DNA matches it firmly. The size field is filled for only some rows; it gives once, few, many or a size class.

DNA,CDR3,V,J,D,size
TGTGCCAGCAGCTTACTAGCGGGAGGTATCAATGAGCAGTTCTTC,CASSLLAGGINEQFF,TRBV7-3,TRBJ2-1,TRBD2,few
TGCGCCAGCAGCTTGGACAGGGTAGATACGCAGTATTTT,CASSLDRVDTQYF,TRBV5-1,TRBJ2-3,.,.
TGTGCCAGCAGCTTAGACGGCGGGAGAGACTATACGCAGTATTTT,CASSLDGGRDYTQYF,TRBV7-2,TRBJ2-3,TRBD2,.
TGTGCCAGCTCACCAGGACAGGGGAACACTGAAGCTTTCTTT,CASSPGQGNTEAFF,TRBV18,TRBJ1-1,TRBD1,.
TGTGCCAGCAGCTCCTATTACGAGCAGTACTTC,CASSSYYEQYF,TRBV13,TRBJ2-7,.,.
TGTGCCATCAGTGAGTCAGGAGGACAGGAGACCGGAGGTTGGGGCTACACCTTC,CAISESGGQETGGWGYTF,TRBV10-3,TRBJ1-2,TRBD1,.
TGTGCCAGCAGCTTAGCATTTTCCAGCACTGAAGCTTTCTTT,CASSLAFSSTEAFF,TRBV11-2,TRBJ1-1,.,.
TGTGCCTTAGCGGGACAGGGGGTTTCACCCCTCCACTTT,CALAGQGVSPLHF,TRBV30,TRBJ1-6,TRBD1,.
TGTGCCAGCAGCCCCGTAGAGGGCTATGGCTACACCTTC,CASSPVEGYGYTF,TRBV7-2,TRBJ1-2,.,.
TGTGCCAGCAGTCCCCCAGCGACAGATACGCAGTATTTT,CASSPPATDTQYF,TRBV6-5,TRBJ2-3,.,once
TGTGCCAGCAGCTTTTACGGCGGACTTACCTCGAACACCGGGGAGCTGTTTTTT,CASSFYGGLTSNTGELFF,TRBV2,TRBJ2-2,.,.
TGTGCCAGCAGCTTGGTCGCGGGGTGGGGCACAGATACGCAGTATTTT,CASSLVAGWGTDTQYF,TRBV5-6,TRBJ2-3,.,.
TGTGCCAGCAGCTCAGGGACTAGCGAAAGCTCCTACAATGAGCAGTTCTTC,CASSSGTSESSYNEQFF,TRBV7-3,TRBJ2-1,TRBD2,few
TGTGCCAGCACTAGTGGGAGTAACCAGGGGTACGAGCAGTACTTC,CASTSGSNQGYEQYF,TRBV6-1,TRBJ2-7,.,.
TGTGCCAGCAGCACAGGGACAGGACCCTACGAGCAGTACTTC,CASSTGTGPYEQYF,TRBV7-2,TRBJ2-7,TRBD1,.
TGTGCCTGGAAGCAGGGCGAACAGCCCCAGCATTTT,CAWKQGEQPQHF,TRBV30,TRBJ1-5,.,.
TGTGCCTCCACCGACCTACTACAGGGGTGGGTCACAGATACGCAGTATTTT,CASTDLLQGWVTDTQYF,TRBV30,TRBJ2-3,TRBD1,.
TGTGCCAGCAGTGACGTAGGAGGGACAGATACGCAGTATTTT,CASSDVGGTDTQYF,TRBV6-4,TRBJ2-3,.,.
TGTGCCAGCAGGCCAGGATCTGGGACACAACGCTACGAGCAGTACTTC,CASRPGSGTQRYEQYF,TRBV11-1,TRBJ2-7,.,.
TGTGCCAGCAGTTACTCGGTGACAGCCTATGGCTACACCTTC,CASSYSVTAYGYTF,TRBV6-6,TRBJ1-2,.,.
TGTGCCAGCAGCTTAGGACAGGGCCAAGAGACCCAGTACTTC,CASSLGQGQETQYF,TRBV7-2,TRBJ2-5,TRBD1,.
TGTGCCACCAGCAGAAAGGCCGGCGGGACCGGCACAGATACGCAGTATTTT,CATSRKAGGTGTDTQYF,TRBV15,TRBJ2-3,.,.
TGTGCCAGCAGCGCAAGACTAGCGGGAAGCTACAATGAGCAGTTCTTC,CASSARLAGSYNEQFF,TRBV11-2,TRBJ2-1,TRBD2,.
TGTGCCAGCAGCTTGGTTAACTCTGGAAACACCATATATTTT,CASSLVNSGNTIYF,TRBV5-5,TRBJ1-3,.,.
TGTGCCAGCAGCTTCCCCGTGCGGGGAGATACAGATACGCAGTATTTT,CASSFPVRGDTDTQYF,TRBV11-2,TRBJ2-3,.,.
TGTGCCAGCAGACCTGGACACCGAGCTGGCTACACCTTC,CASRPGHRAGYTF,TRBV5-6,TRBJ1-2,.,.
TGTGCCAGCAGTTTATTGCAGGGGTTGAGTGAAGCTTTCTTT,CASSLLQGLSEAFF,TRBV27,TRBJ1-1,.,.
TGTGCCAGTAGTATAGATTCCGGCTGGAGGAATTCACCCCTCCACTTT,CASSIDSGWRNSPLHF,TRBV19,TRBJ1-6,.,few
TGTGCCTGGAGCGGGGACAGTGCGGAGACCCAGTACTTC,CAWSGDSAETQYF,TRBV30,TRBJ2-5,TRBD1,.
TGTGCCACCCGACCGGGACAGTTGTCCTACGAGCAGTACTTC,CATRPGQLSYEQYF,TRBV19,TRBJ2-7,TRBD1,.
TGTGCCAGCAGCCTTAGCGGGCCGTACTCTGGGGCCAACGTCCTGACTTTC,CASSLSGPYSGANVLTF,TRBV7-3,TRBJ2-6,TRBD2,once
TGTGCCAGCAGTGACGGCCCGAGGACTGAAGCTTTCTTT,CASSDGPRTEAFF,TRBV28,TRBJ1-1,.,.
TGTGCCAGCAGTAGCGACAGTTTCTCTGGAAACACCATATATTTT,CASSSDSFSGNTIYF,TRBV6-6,TRBJ1-3,.,once
TGTGCCAGCTCAGGGACTAGCGGGACCTGGTTC,CASSGTSGTWF,TRBV6-5,TRBJ2-7,TRBD2,once
TGTGCCAGCAGTGCAGGGACAACTAATGAAAAACTGTTTTTT,CASSAGTTNEKLFF,TRBV6-5,TRBJ1-4,.,.
TGTGCCAGCAGCTTACAAGATCCGGGACAGTGGGATGAAAAACTGTTTTTT,CASSLQDPGQWDEKLFF,TRBV7-8,TRBJ1-4,TRBD1,.
TGTGCCAGCAGACCTTGGACGGGGGGCGGAGATACGCAGTATTTT,CASRPWTGGGDTQYF,TRBV5-6,TRBJ2-3,.,.
TGTGCCAGCAGCGTTTCTTTAGGGGGGAACACCGGGGAGCTGTTTTTT,CASSVSLGGNTGELFF,TRBV9,TRBJ2-2,.,.
TGTGCCAGCAGCCACACAGGGTCCGGGGCCAACGTCCTGACTTTC,CASSHTGSGANVLTF,TRBV6-1,TRBJ2-6,.,.
TGTGCCAGCAGTTTCGCGGGGTATAGCAATCAGCCCCAGCATTTT,CASSFAGYSNQPQHF,TRBV27,TRBJ1-5,.,.
TGTGCCAGTAGTATGGGCAGGGCGGGGGAGACCCAGTACTTC,CASSMGRAGETQYF,TRBV19,TRBJ2-5,.,few
TGTGCCAGCAGGGAAGGGGCTAACAATCAGCCCCAGCATTTT,CASREGANNQPQHF,TRBV27,TRBJ1-5,.,.
TGTGCCAGTAGTTTAGACTTAGCCTGGGGCTACACCTTC,CASSLDLAWGYTF,TRBV19,TRBJ1-2,.,.
TGTGCCAGCAGCCCGAGTGGGGCCGCGGGAGGTTACCACTTC,CASSPSGAAGGYHF,TRBV7-2,TRBJ2-5,TRBD2,.
TGTGCCAGCCGACAGGACAATCAGCCCCAGCATTTT,CASRQDNQPQHF,TRBV2,TRBJ1-5,.,.
TGTGCCAGCAGTTACTATTCGGGAGATGGGTACAATGAGCAGTTCTTC,CASSYYSGDGYNEQFF,TRBV6-5,TRBJ2-1,.,.
TGTGCCAGTAATTCTTTTGGCGGGAATGGGTACGAGCAGTACTTC,CASNSFGGNGYEQYF,TRBV19,TRBJ2-7,.,.